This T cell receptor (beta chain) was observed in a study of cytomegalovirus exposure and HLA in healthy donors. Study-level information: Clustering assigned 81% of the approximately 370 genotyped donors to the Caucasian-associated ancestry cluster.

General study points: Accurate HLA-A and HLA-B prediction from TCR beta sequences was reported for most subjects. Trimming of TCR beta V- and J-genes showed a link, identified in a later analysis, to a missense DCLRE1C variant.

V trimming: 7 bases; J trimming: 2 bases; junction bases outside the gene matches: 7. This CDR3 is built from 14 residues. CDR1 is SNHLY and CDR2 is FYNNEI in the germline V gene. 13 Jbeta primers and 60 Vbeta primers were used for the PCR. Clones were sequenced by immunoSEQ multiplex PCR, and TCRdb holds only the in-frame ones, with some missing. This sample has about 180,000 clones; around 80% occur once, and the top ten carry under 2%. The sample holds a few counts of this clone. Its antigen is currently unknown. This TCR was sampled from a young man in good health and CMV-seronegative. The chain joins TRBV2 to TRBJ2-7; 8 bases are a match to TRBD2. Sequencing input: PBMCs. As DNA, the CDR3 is TGTGCCAGCACTTTTAGCGGGGATACCTACGAGCAGTACTTC. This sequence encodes CASTFSGDTYEQYF.